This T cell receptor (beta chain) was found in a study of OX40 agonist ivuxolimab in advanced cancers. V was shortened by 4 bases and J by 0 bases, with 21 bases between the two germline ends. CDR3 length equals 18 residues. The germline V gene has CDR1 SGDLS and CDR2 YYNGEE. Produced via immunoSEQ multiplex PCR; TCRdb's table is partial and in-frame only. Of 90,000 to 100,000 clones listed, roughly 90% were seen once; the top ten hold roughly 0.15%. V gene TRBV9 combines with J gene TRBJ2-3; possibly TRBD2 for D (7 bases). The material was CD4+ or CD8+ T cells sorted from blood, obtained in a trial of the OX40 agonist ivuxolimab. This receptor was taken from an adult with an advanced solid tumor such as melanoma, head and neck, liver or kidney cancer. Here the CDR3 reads CASSRQLTGRGSTDTQYF. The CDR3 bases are TGTGCCAGCAGCCGTCAGCTCACGGGGAGGGGGAGCACAGATACGCAGTATTTT. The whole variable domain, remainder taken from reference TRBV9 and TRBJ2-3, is DSGVTQTPKHLITATGQRVTLRCSPRSGDLSVYWYQQSLDQGLQFLIQYYNGEERAKGNILERFSAQQFPDLHSELNLSSLELGDSALYFCASSRQLTGRGSTDTQYFGPGTRLTVL.